This T cell receptor (beta chain) derives from a study of OX40 agonist ivuxolimab in advanced cancers. This clone was observed a few times. Its target is not known. The V gene's germline CDR1 is SGDLS and CDR2 YYNGEE. The CDR3 totals 13 residues. V lost 0 bases, J lost 6 bases, and 8 bases lay in between. Clones were read by immunoSEQ multiplex PCR, and TCRdb kept only the in-frame ones, dropping some. The table has some 81,000 clones, roughly 85% seen once. Study-wide points: The authors also found low normalized T-cell clonal expansion in some nonresponders. Not determined was the antigen specificity of the expanded peripheral T cells.

The chain recombines TRBV9 with TRBJ2-3, with D maybe TRBD1 (6 bases). The clonotype originates from an adult with an advanced solid tumor such as melanoma, head and neck, liver or kidney cancer. The sample was CD4+ or CD8+ T cells sorted from blood, taken in a trial of the OX40 agonist ivuxolimab. The CDR3 loop reads CASSVDTGDTQYF. The CDR3, as DNA: TGTGCCAGCAGCGTAGACACAGGGGATACGCAGTATTTT.